This T cell receptor beta chain stems from a study of beta chain features in type 1 diabetes. Study-level information: On cell yields, gender and age, patients and healthy donors were similar. Over all samples combined, around 110 million sorted cells were examined. General study findings and limits: Naive, central memory and regulatory TCRB repertoires appeared more similar among patients than healthy donors.

Sequenced material consisted of expressed TCRB transcripts (all of the isolated RNA was reverse transcribed). Generated by immunoSEQ multiplex PCR, the TCRdb table keeps only in-frame clones and is missing some. The sample lists roughly 610,000 clones, less than 20% occurring once. This clone was seen repeatedly, ten times or more. What it binds is unknown. Markers CD45RO/CCR7/CD25/CD127/CD95/CD27 served to sort CD4+ naive, central memory, regulatory and stem cell-like memory cells. V lost 4 bases and J 5 bases, leaving 9 bases between the germline ends. Per the germline V gene, CDR1 is SGHDN and CDR2 is FVKESK. The length of the CDR3 is 13 residues.

Sequenced: naive CD4+ T cells from blood. V and J are TRBV14 and TRBJ2-1; D is tentatively TRBD1 or TRBD2 (5 bases each). This sequence originates from a man between 18 and 29 years old in good health. CDR3 in DNA: TGTGCCAGCAGCCGGGGACCCGACAATGAGCAGTTCTTC. Translated, it gives CASSRGPDNEQFF.